This T cell receptor beta chain was obtained from a study of blood T cell repertoires in COVID-19. Study summary: Sites in the United States, Italy and Spain provided acute and convalescent COVID-19 samples. PBMCs, B-cell-depleted T cells, or T cells were the source of the cDNA or gDNA that made up the material.

V was trimmed by 6 bases and J by 2 bases, leaving 14 bases between them. From germline, CDR1 is LNHNV and CDR2 YYDKDF (reference sequence). The length of the CDR3 is 14 residues. Authors' processing steps: Scientists estimated how many nucleated cells there were by amplifying reference gene primers. Sequenced by immunoSEQ multiplex PCR; TCRdb stores in-frame clones only, minus some. V and J calls and clone size are copied from that table; D and trimming were computed from the DNA. The sample lists 150,000 to 200,000 clones, roughly 82% occurring once. The sample consisted of peripheral blood. The chain uses TRBV15 and TRBJ2-7; possible D gene TRBD2, 6 bases. This TCR was sampled from a woman aged 55-69 years with COVID-19, enrolled during active disease. CDR3: CATRMGGRPYEQYF. In DNA, the CDR3 is TGTGCCACCAGGATGGGGGGTAGGCCCTACGAGCAGTACTTC.